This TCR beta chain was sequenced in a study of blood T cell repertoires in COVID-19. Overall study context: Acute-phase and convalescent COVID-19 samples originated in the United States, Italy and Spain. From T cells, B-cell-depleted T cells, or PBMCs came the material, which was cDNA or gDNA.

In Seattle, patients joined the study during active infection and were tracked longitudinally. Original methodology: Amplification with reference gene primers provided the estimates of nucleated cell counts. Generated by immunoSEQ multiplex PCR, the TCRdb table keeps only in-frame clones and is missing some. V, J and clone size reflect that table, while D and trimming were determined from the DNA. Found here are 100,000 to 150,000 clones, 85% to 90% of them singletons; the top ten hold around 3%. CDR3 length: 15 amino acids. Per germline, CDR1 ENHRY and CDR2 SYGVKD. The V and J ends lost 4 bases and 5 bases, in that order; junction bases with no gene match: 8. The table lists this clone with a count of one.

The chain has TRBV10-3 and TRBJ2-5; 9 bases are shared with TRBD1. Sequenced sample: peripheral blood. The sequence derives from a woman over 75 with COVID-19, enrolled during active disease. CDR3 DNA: TGTGCCATCAGTGCAACCACAGGGGGCAGGGAGACCCAGTACTTC. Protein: CAISATTGGRETQYF.